The 15 T cell receptor beta chains given below trace back to one sample, sequenced in a study of PD-1 blockade in classical Hodgkin lymphoma. All patients experienced relapse after autologous stem cell transplantation, and brentuximab vedotin exposure was variable. Generated by immunoSEQ multiplex PCR, the TCRdb table keeps only in-frame clones and is missing some. Among roughly 19,000 clones listed, 75% to 90% were seen once. This sample comprised peripheral blood mononuclear cells (PBMCs), obtained at baseline. Receptors were obtained from a human donor with classical Hodgkin lymphoma.

This clone was seen a few times. This CDR3 reads CASSKSSSGGPGTQYF. CDR3 in DNA: TGTGCCAGCAGCAAGTCGTCTAGCGGGGGGCCTGGGACCCAGTACTTC. The chain carries TRBV21-1 and TRBJ2-5; the table gives TRBD2 as D, unverified against the DNA. TRBV21-1 is listed as a pseudogene. The CDR3 extends over 16 amino acids.

The V and J genes are TRBV4-1 and TRBJ2-7; D uncertain. Looked up from germline, CDR1 is MGHRA and CDR2 is YSYEKL. The CDR3 is 13 amino acids. The V and J ends lost 1 base and 5 bases respectively, with 9 bases between them. CDR3 bases: TGCGCCAGCAGCCAAGTAGGCAGCGACGAGCAGTACTTC. It yields the protein CASSQVGSDEQYF.

This chain uses TRBV7-9 with TRBJ1-1; D remains unclear. The V end lost 5 bases, the J end lost 10 bases, and 23 bases lay between the germline ends. CDR1 and CDR2 from the germline V gene are SEHNR and FQNEAQ (reference sequence). The CDR3 totals 15 residues. This CDR3 is CASSTDTEPRLGAFF. In DNA, the CDR3 is TGTGCCAGCAGCACGGATACAGAACCGAGATTGGGAGCTTTCTTT.

The CDR3 DNA reads as TGTGCCAGCAGACAGGAGGGGGCGAGGGGGACTAACTATGGCTACACCTTC. Protein: CASRQEGARGTNYGYTF. The J gene is TRBJ1-2, the V gene TRBV4-2; 7 positions agree with TRBD1. The CDR3 is made up of 17 amino acids. Trimming at V came to 6 bases and at J to 0 bases, leaving 13 bases not matched to a gene. CDR1 is LGHNA, CDR2 YNFKEQ, per germline.

The chain links TRBV28 to TRBJ2-7; the D is unclear. The CDR3 extends over 15 amino acids. Germline-derived CDR1 and CDR2 are MDHEN and SYDVKM. V dropped 6 bases and J dropped 3 bases, with 18 bases sitting between them. In DNA, the CDR3 is TGTGCCAGCAGCGCTCCGAACAGTCCTTACTACGAGCAGTACTTC. This encodes CASSAPNSPYYEQYF.

This clone has more than one count but fewer than ten. The chain joins TRBV2 to TRBJ1-1; D remains ambiguous. The V gene lost 3 bases and the J gene lost 1 base, with 6 bases spanning the gap. The CDR3 is 13 amino acids. The germline V gene encodes CDR1 SNHLY and CDR2 FYNNEI. DNA for the CDR3: TGTGCCAGCAGTGACGATGGGAACACTGAAGCTTTCTTT. Translation: CASSDDGNTEAFF.

This clone was recorded only once. The genes are TRBV6-1 and TRBJ2-1, with D unclear. This CDR3 has 10 amino acids. The V and J ends lost 2 bases and 15 bases respectively, with 8 bases between them. Germline-derived CDR1 and CDR2 are MNHNS and SASEGT. CDR3 bases: TGTGCCAGCAGTGAACCCAGAATGTTCTTC. It codes for CASSEPRMFF.

The chain couples TRBV12-5 to TRBJ2-2, with 8 bases fitting TRBD2. Germline V gene data show CDR1 as LGHNT and CDR2 as FRNRAP. Trimming removed 3 bases from V and 4 bases from J; junction bases left unmatched: 4. The CDR3 spans 15 residues. CDR3 sequence reads: CASGLLAGPTGELFF. The DNA of the CDR3 is TGTGCTAGTGGTTTATTAGCGGGGCCCACCGGGGAGCTGTTTTTT. The full variable domain, rest sourced from reference TRBV12-5 and TRBJ2-2, is DARVTQTPRHKVTEMGQEVTMRCQPILGHNTVFWYRQTMMQGLELLAYFRNRAPLDDSGMPKDRFSAEMPDATLATLKIQPSEPRDSAVYFCASGLLAGPTGELFFGEGSRLTVL.

V and J are TRBV7-9 and TRBJ2-5; 8 bases map to TRBD1. The J segment lost 5 bases and the V segment lost 3 bases, leaving 8 bases of the junction unmatched. The CDR3 loop spans 15 amino acids. Germline CDR1 reads SEHNR; CDR2 reads FQNEAQ (reference sequence). The CDR3 nucleotides are TGTGCCAGCAGCTTCCCGAAAACAGGGGGTGAGACCCAGTACTTC. Translated: CASSFPKTGGETQYF.

The chain joins TRBV12-2 to TRBJ2-3; the table's TRBD1 call for D was not verified on the DNA. TRBV12-2 is deemed a pseudogene. The CDR3 is 17 residues long. CDR3 region: CASRLAPQGESTDTQYF. The CDR3 region has the DNA TGTGCAAGTCGCTTAGCCCCACAGGGGGAGTCTACAGATACGCAGTATTTT.

J is TRBJ1-2 and V is TRBV5-4; 7 bases are a match to TRBD1. This CDR3 is 14 amino acids long. Germline trimming cut 4 bases from V and 8 bases from J; bases unmatched to any gene: 11. The germline V gene encodes CDR1 SGHNT and CDR2 YYREEE (reference sequence). CDR3 DNA: TGTGCCAGCAGCCTACCGACAGGGACTGGCGGCTACACCTTC. Protein sequence: CASSLPTGTGGYTF.

The chain has TRBV6-1 and TRBJ1-5; 9 positions match TRBD1. Germline CDR1 MNHNS, CDR2 SASEGT. V shed 7 bases and J 2 bases; nucleotides not matched to a gene: 6. The CDR3 runs 15 residues. This CDR3 reads CASTSGQGGNQPQHF. The DNA of the CDR3 is TGTGCCAGCACCTCGGGACAGGGCGGCAATCAGCCCCAGCATTTT.

In the case of this clone: One base away lies a much larger clone, so this may be a sequencing read error. Other DNA sequences in the sample encode the same CDR3. The chain joins TRBV7-6 to TRBJ1-1; no clear D gene. The CDR3 has 17 amino acids. Germline CDR1 and CDR2: SGHVS and FNYEAQ. Trimming removed 2 bases at V and 1 base at J, with 17 bases between. CDR3 DNA: TGTGCCAGCAGCTTAACTGCCCCTCAGTCCCAGAACACTGAAGCTTTCTTT. Translating it yields CASSLTAPQSQNTEAFF.

This chain uses TRBV11-3 with TRBJ1-1; D ambiguous. V dropped 5 bases and J dropped 8 bases, with 18 bases sitting between them. CDR3 length: 14 residues. CDR1 is SGHNT, CDR2 YENEEA, per germline. DNA of the CDR3: TGTGCCAGCAGCCGAACAATGGGTGGGGTCGAAGCTTTCTTT. Protein: CASSRTMGGVEAFF.

V gene TRBV19 combines with J gene TRBJ2-3, with D perhaps TRBD2 (5 bases). The V gene's germline CDR1 is LNHDA and CDR2 SQIVND (reference sequence). The V end was cut by 5 bases, the J end by 4 bases, with 16 bases between. CDR3 length: 15 amino acids. CDR3 sequence reads: CASSQGNSVPDTQYF. DNA for the CDR3: TGTGCCAGTAGTCAAGGGAATAGCGTCCCAGATACGCAGTATTTT.